This is a list of T cell receptor beta chains from one sample in a study of blood T cell repertoires in COVID-19. Data came from immunoSEQ multiplex PCR; TCRdb stores just in-frame clones and leaves some out. The table lists roughly 34,000 clones, about 90% of them singletons, with around 1.5% in the top ten. The sample was peripheral blood. The receptors originated from a man between 60 and 75 years old with active COVID-19. The CDR3 runs from the conserved cysteine through the conserved F or W. The order of the fields is CDR3 protein, CDR3 DNA, J gene, V gene, D gene, clone size. A D gene is named only where the DNA matches it firmly. Only part of the rows carry a size: once, few, many, or a class if the clone is expanded.

CASSRPIQGSYEQYF,TGTGCCAGCAGTAGACCGATACAGGGCAGCTACGAGCAGTACTTC,TRBJ2-7,TRBV28,-,few
CAIRRNFWSQETQYF,TGTGCCATCCGGCGGAATTTTTGGTCCCAAGAGACCCAGTACTTC,TRBJ2-5,TRBV27,-,-
CASSLRGAKNIQYF,TGTGCCAGCAGCTTACGGGGGGCCAAAAACATTCAGTACTTC,TRBJ2-4,TRBV7-3,-,once
CATSRSVFDGYTF,TGTGCCACTTCGAGGTCGGTTTTCGACGGCTACACCTTC,TRBJ1-2,TRBV19,-,-
CASSLSPGTDEQYF,TGCGCCAGCAGCTTATCTCCAGGGACAGACGAGCAGTACTTC,TRBJ2-7,TRBV5-1,TRBD1,-
CASRTSVASTDTQYF,TGTGCCAGCAGAACTAGCGTGGCTAGCACAGATACGCAGTATTTT,TRBJ2-3,TRBV6-5,TRBD2,-
CASSLGREGLGNTEAFF,TGTGCCAGCAGTTTGGGGCGGGAAGGGCTGGGAAACACTGAAGCTTTCTTT,TRBJ1-1,TRBV28,-,-
CASSAGGQSNYGYTF,TGTGCCAGCAGCGCGGGGGGTCAGAGTAACTATGGCTACACCTTC,TRBJ1-2,TRBV9,-,-
CASSRGREEQYF,TGTGCCAGCAGCCGCGGCAGGGAAGAGCAGTACTTC,TRBJ2-7,TRBV7-8,-,-
CASSKGRRDEAFF,TGTGCCAGCAGCAAAGGCCGGAGGGATGAAGCTTTCTTT,TRBJ1-1,TRBV28,-,-
CASSLVQGQETQYF,TGTGCCAGCAGCTTAGTGCAGGGCCAAGAGACCCAGTACTTC,TRBJ2-5,TRBV11-2,-,few
CASSLGRGMNTGELFF,TGTGCCAGCAGCTTAGGGCGGGGGATGAACACCGGGGAGCTGTTTTTT,TRBJ2-2,TRBV7-8,TRBD2,-
CASSYDRTEAFF,TGTGCCAGCAGTTACGACAGGACTGAAGCTTTCTTT,TRBJ1-1,TRBV6-6,-,-
CASSPGGTDNSPLHF,TGTGCCAGCTCCCCTGGGGGGACGGATAATTCACCCCTCCACTTT,TRBJ1-6,TRBV18,-,once
CASSTGERTEAFF,TGTGCCAGCAGTACAGGGGAGCGGACTGAAGCTTTCTTT,TRBJ1-1,TRBV2,TRBD1,-
CASSPTGTGFGEQFF,TGTGCCAGTAGTCCCACCGGGACAGGGTTCGGTGAGCAGTTCTTC,TRBJ2-1,TRBV19,TRBD1,-
CASSFGTDSNQPQHF,TGTGCCAGTAGTTTCGGGACAGATAGCAATCAGCCCCAGCATTTT,TRBJ1-5,TRBV19,TRBD1,-
CASRGQGAQNSPLHF,TGTGCCAGCAGGGGACAGGGGGCTCAAAATTCACCCCTCCACTTT,TRBJ1-6,TRBV6-5,TRBD1,-
CASSLPPQGPNTEAFF,TGTGCCAGCAGCTTACCGCCGCAGGGCCCGAACACTGAAGCTTTCTTT,TRBJ1-1,TRBV11-3,-,-
CASQSRGSTNEKLFF,TGTGCCAGTCAGTCTAGGGGGTCAACTAATGAAAAACTGTTTTTT,TRBJ1-4,TRBV19,-,-
CASSPDDRRGYTF,TGTGCCAGCTCACCCGATGACCGGCGGGGCTACACCTTC,TRBJ1-2,TRBV18,-,-
CASSWTLKEDTQYF,TGTGCCAGCAGTTGGACACTAAAAGAGGATACGCAGTATTTT,TRBJ2-3,TRBV27,-,-
CATSPTSEKTGELFF,TGTGCCACCAGCCCAACTAGTGAGAAAACCGGGGAGCTGTTTTTT,TRBJ2-2,TRBV24-1,-,-
CASSLRDSNIPLHF,TGTGCCAGCTCACTCCGGGACAGTAATATACCCCTCCACTTT,TRBJ1-6,TRBV18,TRBD1,-
CATSRILATDTEAFF,TGTGCCACCAGCAGAATCCTAGCGACAGACACTGAAGCTTTCTTT,TRBJ1-1,TRBV15,-,-
CASSWSTRNSNQPQHF,TGTGCCAGCAGTTGGTCGACACGAAATAGCAATCAGCCCCAGCATTTT,TRBJ1-5,TRBV6-6,-,-
CASSSLFNSPLHF,TGTGCCAGCAGCTCCTTATTTAATTCACCCCTCCACTTT,TRBJ1-6,TRBV7-3,-,-
CSASAGQIYEQYF,TGCAGTGCTAGTGCGGGACAGATCTACGAGCAGTACTTC,TRBJ2-7,TRBV20-1,-,-
CASSLATTNEQFF,TGTGCCAGCAGCTTAGCGACTACCAATGAGCAGTTCTTC,TRBJ2-1,TRBV7-8,-,-